This T cell receptor beta chain emerged from a study of T-cell memory formation after mild COVID-19. Study-level findings and limits: Contracting CD4+ clones were located mainly in CM and EM, and CD8+ clones in EMRA.

As for this clonotype: Its antigen is not identified.

Germline assignment: CDR1 SNHLY and CDR2 FYNNEI. The V end was cut by 2 bases, the J end by 4 bases, with 11 bases between. The CDR3 runs to 15 residues. TCRdb ran MiXCR on the 5' RACE reads and lists one entry per CDR3 protein. The sample lists 250,000 to 300,000 distinct CDR3 sequences; about 17% were seen once. The rearrangement joins TRBV2 to TRBJ1-4, with a tentative D call TRBD1 (5 bases). Sequenced: PBMCs or a T cell subset sorted from them (not recorded which). This clonotype originated in a man younger than 30 who had mild COVID-19 (a few samples of this study predate the infection). Cell type and time point are not known. The CDR3 spells CASSELTALNEKLFF. In DNA, the CDR3 is TGTGCCAGCAGTGAATTGACAGCCCTTAATGAAAAACTGTTTTTT.